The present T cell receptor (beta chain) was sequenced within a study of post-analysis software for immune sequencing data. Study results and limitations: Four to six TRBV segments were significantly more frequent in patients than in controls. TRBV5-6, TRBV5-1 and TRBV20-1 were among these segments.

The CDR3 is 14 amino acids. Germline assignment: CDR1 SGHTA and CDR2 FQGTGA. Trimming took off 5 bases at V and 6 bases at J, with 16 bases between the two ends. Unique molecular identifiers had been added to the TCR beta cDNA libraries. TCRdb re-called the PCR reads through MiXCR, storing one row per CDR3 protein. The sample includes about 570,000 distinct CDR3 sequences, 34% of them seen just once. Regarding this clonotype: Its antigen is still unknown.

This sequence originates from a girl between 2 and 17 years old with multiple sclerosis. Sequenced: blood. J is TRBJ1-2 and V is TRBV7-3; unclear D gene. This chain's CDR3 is CASSPTGPQDGYTF. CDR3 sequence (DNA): TGTGCCAGCAGCCCGACCGGGCCCCAGGATGGCTACACCTTC. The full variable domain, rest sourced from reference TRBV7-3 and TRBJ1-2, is GAGVSQTPSNKVTEKGKYVELRCDPISGHTALYWYRQSLGQGPEFLIYFQGTGAADDSGLPNDRFFAVRPEGSVSTLKIQRTERGDSAVYLCASSPTGPQDGYTFGSGTRLTVV.